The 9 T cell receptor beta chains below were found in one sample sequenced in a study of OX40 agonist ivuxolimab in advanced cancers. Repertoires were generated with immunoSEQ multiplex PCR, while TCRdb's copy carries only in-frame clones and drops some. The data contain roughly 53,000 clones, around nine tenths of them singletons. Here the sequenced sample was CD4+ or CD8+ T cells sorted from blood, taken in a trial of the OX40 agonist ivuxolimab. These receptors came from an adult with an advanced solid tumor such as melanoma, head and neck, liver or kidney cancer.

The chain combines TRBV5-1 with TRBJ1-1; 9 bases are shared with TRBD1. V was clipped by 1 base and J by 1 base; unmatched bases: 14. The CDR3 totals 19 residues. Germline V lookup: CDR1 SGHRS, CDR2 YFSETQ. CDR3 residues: CASSLNSIFGDRANTEAFF. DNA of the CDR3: TGCGCCAGCAGCTTGAACAGTATATTCGGGGACAGGGCGAACACTGAAGCTTTCTTT.

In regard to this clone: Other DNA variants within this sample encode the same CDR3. The CDR3 DNA reads TGTGCCAGCAGCGTGGGAAGCTCCTACAATGAGCAGTTCTTC. Translated, it gives CASSVGSSYNEQFF. J is TRBJ2-1 and V is TRBV9; D gene ambiguous. The CDR3 extends over 14 amino acids. V was pared by 2 bases and J by 0 bases, with 6 bases between. The germline V gene has CDR1 SGDLS and CDR2 YYNGEE.

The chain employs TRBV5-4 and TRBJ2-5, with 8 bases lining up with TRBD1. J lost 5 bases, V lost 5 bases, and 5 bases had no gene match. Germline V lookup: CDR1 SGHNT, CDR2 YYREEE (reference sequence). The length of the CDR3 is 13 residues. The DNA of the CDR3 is TGTGCCAGCAGTTCAGGGGGCGGGGAGACCCAGTACTTC. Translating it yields CASSSGGGETQYF.

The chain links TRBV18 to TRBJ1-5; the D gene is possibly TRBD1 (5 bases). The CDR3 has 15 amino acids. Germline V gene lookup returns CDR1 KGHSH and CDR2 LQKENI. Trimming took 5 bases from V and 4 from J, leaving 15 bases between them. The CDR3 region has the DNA TGTGCCAGCTCATTATCCGGCGGGGGTAATCAGCCCCAGCATTTT. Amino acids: CASSLSGGGNQPQHF.

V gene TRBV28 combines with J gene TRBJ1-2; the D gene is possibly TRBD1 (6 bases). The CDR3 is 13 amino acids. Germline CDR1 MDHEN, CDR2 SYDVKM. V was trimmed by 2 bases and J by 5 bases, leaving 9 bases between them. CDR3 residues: CASSLPGEYGYTF. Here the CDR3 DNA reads TGTGCCAGCAGTTTACCAGGGGAGTATGGCTACACCTTC.

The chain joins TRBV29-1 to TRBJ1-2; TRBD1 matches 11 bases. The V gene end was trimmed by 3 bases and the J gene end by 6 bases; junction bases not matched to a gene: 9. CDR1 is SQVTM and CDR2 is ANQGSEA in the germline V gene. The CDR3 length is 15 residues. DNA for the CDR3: TGCAGCGTTGACGGGACAGGGGGAGCAAGGAATGGCTACACCTTC. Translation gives CSVDGTGGARNGYTF.

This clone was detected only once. The DNA of the CDR3 is TGTGCCAGCAGCCCTACAGGGGCGAGCTCCTACGAGCAGTACTTC. This codes for CASSPTGASSYEQYF. The rearrangement uses TRBV7-3 and TRBJ2-7, with 7 bases matching TRBD1. The CDR3 is made up of 15 amino acids. CDR1 is SGHTA, CDR2 FQGTGA, per germline. J was trimmed by 0 bases and V by 5 bases; bases with no gene match: 7.

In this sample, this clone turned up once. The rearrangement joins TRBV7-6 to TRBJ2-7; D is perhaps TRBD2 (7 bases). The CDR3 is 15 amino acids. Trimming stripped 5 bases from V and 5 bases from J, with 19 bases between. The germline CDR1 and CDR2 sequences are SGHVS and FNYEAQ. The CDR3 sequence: CASSPSGGAGDEQYF. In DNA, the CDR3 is TGTGCCAGCAGCCCTTCTGGGGGGGCAGGGGACGAGCAGTACTTC.

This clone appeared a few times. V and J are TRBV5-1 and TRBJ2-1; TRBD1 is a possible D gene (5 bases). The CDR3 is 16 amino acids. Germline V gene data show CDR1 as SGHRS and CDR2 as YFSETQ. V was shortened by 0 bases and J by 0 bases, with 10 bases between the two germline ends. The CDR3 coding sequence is TGCGCCAGCAGCTTGGAGGGGCGGATCTCCTACAATGAGCAGTTCTTC. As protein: CASSLEGRISYNEQFF.